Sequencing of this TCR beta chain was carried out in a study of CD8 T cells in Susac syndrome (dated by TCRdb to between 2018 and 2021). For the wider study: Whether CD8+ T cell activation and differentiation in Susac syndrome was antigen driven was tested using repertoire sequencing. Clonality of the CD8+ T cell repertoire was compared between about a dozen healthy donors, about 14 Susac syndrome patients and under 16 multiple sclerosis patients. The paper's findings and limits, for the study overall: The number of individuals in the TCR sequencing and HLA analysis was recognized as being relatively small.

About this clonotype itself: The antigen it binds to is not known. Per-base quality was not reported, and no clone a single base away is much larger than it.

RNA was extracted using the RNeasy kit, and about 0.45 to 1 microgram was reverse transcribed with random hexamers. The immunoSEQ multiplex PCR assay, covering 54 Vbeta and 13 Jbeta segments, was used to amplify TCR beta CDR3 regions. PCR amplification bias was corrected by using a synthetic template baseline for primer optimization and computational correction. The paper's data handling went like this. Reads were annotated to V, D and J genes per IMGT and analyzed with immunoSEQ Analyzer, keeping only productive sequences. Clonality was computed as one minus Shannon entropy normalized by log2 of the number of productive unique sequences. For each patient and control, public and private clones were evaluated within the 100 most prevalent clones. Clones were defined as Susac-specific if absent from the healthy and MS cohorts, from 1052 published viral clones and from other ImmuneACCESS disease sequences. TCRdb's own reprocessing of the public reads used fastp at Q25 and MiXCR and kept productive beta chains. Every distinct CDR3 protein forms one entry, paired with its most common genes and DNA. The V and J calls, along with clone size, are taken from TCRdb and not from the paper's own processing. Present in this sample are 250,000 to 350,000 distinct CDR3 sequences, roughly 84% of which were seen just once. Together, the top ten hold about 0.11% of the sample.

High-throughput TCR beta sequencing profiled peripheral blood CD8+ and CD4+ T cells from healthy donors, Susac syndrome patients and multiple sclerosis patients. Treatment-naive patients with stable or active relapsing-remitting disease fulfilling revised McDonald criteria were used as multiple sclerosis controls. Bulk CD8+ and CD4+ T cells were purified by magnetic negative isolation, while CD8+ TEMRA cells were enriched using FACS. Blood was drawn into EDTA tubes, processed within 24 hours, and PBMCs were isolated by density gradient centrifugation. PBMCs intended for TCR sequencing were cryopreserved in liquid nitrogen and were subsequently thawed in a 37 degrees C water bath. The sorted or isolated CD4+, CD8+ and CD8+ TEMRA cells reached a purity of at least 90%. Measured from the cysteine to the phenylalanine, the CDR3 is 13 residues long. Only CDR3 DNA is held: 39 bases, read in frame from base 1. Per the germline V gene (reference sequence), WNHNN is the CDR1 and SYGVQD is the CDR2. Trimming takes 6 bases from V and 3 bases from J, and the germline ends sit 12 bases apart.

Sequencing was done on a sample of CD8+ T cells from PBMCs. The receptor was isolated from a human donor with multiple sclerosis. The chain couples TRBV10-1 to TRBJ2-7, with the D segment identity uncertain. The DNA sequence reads TGCGCCAGCAGCAGCGACACTGACTACGAGCAGTACTTC. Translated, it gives CASSSDTDYEQYF.